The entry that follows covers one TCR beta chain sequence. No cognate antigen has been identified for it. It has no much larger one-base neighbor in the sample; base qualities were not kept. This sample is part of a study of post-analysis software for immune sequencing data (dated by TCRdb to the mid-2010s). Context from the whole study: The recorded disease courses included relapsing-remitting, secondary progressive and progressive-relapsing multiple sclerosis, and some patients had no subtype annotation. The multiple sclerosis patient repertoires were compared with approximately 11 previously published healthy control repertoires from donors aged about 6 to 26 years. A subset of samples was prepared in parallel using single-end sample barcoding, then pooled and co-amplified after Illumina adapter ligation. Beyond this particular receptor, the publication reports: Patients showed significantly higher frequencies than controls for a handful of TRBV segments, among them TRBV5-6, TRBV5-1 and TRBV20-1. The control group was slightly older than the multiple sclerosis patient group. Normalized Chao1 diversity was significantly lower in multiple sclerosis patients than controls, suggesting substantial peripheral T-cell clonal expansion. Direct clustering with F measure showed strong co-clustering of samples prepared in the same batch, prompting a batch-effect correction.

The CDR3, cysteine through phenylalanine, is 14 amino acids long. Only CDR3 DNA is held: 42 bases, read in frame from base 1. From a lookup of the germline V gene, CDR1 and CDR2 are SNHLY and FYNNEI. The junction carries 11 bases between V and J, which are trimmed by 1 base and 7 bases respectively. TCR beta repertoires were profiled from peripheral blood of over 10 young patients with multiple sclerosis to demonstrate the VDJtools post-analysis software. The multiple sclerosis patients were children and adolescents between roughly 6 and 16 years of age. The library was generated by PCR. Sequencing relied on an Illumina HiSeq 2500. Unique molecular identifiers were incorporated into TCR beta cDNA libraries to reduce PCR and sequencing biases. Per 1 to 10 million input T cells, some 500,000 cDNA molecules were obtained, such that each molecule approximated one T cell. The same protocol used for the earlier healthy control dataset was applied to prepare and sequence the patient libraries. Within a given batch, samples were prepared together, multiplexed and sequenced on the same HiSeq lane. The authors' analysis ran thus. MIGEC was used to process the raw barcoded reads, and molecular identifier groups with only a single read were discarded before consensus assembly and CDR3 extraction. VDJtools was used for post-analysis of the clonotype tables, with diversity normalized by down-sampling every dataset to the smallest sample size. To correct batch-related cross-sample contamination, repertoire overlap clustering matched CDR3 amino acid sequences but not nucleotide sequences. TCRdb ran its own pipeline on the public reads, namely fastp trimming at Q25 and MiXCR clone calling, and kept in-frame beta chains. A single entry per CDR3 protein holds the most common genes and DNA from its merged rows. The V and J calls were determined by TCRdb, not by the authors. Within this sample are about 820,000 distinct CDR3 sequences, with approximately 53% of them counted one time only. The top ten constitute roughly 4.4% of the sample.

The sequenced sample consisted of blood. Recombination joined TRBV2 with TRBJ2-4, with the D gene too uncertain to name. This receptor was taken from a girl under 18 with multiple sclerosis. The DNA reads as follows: TGTGCCAGCAGTGAAGAAAACCTTCCCAACATTCAGTACTTC. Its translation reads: CASSEENLPNIQYF.